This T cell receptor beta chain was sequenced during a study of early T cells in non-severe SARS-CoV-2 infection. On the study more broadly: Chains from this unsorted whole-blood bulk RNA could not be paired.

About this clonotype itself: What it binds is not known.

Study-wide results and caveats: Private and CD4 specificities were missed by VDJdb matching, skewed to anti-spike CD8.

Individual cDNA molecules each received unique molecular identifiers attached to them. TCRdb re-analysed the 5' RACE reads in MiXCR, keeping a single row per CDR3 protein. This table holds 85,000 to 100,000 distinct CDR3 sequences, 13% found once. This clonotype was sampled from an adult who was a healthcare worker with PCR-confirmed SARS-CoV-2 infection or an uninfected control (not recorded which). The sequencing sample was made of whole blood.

CDR3 sequence reads: CASSLGGQNLYGYTF. The CDR3 nucleotides read TGTGCCAGCAGCTTGGGGGGGCAGAACCTCTATGGCTACACCTTC. V gene TRBV5-4 combines with J gene TRBJ1-2; D perhaps matches TRBD1 (6 bases). CDR1 is SGHNT and CDR2 is YYREEE in the germline V gene (reference sequence). The V gene lost 0 bases and the J gene lost 4 bases, with 13 bases spanning the gap. The CDR3 runs to 15 residues.